This TCR beta chain was sequenced during a study of blood T cell repertoires in COVID-19. Only in-frame clones appear in the TCRdb table, and some are missing; sequencing was by immunoSEQ multiplex PCR. Among about 200,000 clones listed, approximately 86% were seen once. Germline V lookup: CDR1 SGHDN, CDR2 FVKESK. This CDR3 has 14 amino acids. With 4 bases clipped from V and 4 bases from J, the junction kept 6 bases outside the gene matches. The sample consisted of PBMCs or T cells enriched from blood (not recorded which). The receptor was isolated from a woman under 40 who had been exposed to COVID-19. J is TRBJ1-2 and V is TRBV14; TRBD1 matches at 7 bases. The CDR3 spells CASSLQTGSYGYTF. The CDR3 nucleotides are TGTGCCAGCAGCCTCCAGACAGGGTCCTATGGCTACACCTTC. The full variable domain, its missing parts supplied by reference TRBV14 and TRBJ1-2, is EAGVTQFPSHSVIEKGQTVTLRCDPISGHDNLYWYRRVMGKEIKFLLHFVKESKQDESGMPNNRFLAERTGGTYSTLKVQPAELEDSGVYFCASSLQTGSYGYTFGSGTRLTVV.